This T cell receptor beta chain was recovered during a study of technical replicates of blood from several donors. This table comes from immunoSEQ multiplex PCR, and its TCRdb copy is limited to in-frame clones, with some not included. The repertoire includes about 53,000 clones, 86% of them detected once, and 5.6% sits in the top ten. Germline CDR1 and CDR2: MRHNA and SNTAGT. The CDR3 is 14 residues long. Trimming removed 3 bases from V and 5 bases from J; junction bases left unmatched: 3. The chain carries TRBV6-4 and TRBJ2-3; TRBD1 matches 9 bases. This clonotype was obtained from a human donor in good health. Some clones in this sample may be carry-over from other donors' samples. Sequenced input: PBMCs. CDR3 bases: TGTGCCAGCAGTGAACAGGGGGCGGAAGATACGCAGTATTTT. Translated, it gives CASSEQGAEDTQYF.